The following is a T cell receptor (beta chain) sequence with its context. No cognate antigen has been identified for it. Base qualities are missing; no much larger clone stands one base away. Libraries were constructed by 5' RACE. TCRdb records Illumina HiSeq 2000 as the sequencer. A universal primer binding site was introduced by template switching, and a unique molecular identifier was present in the final cDNA, enabling accurate counting of TCR cDNA molecules. Specific primers in the conserved constant-segment region were used to synthesize first-strand cDNA for TCR alpha and beta chains. Each cDNA library was double barcoded, with a SMART-Mk sample barcode plus Illumina barcodes, to control for contamination. TruSeq adapter sequences, together with Illumina sample barcodes, were added in two successive PCR steps. The TCR alpha and beta cDNA libraries were sequenced on the Illumina HiSeq platform using custom primers. Regarding the original processing steps: MiGEC processed the raw reads to extract unique molecular identifiers, while MiXCR was used to determine the CDR3 positions. For each individual, recombination models were inferred using an EM algorithm with the repgenHMM and IGoR tools. Shared clonotypes were analyzed with the tcR package in R, and sharing was normalized by the product of cloneset sizes. To study raw recombination free of thymic and clonal selection effects, out-of-frame nonproductive sequences were analyzed. TCRdb cleaned the public reads at Q25 with fastp, built clones with MiXCR and kept in-frame beta chains. Rows merge per CDR3 protein into single entries with the most common DNA and genes. For this entry, the V and J calls and clone size follow TCRdb and not the study's own pipeline. The sample yields 500,000 or so distinct CDR3 sequences; approximately 22% were counted once. Around 0.91% of the sample comes from the top ten.

All donors were healthy Caucasians. The twin cohort comprised three pairs of female monozygotic twins, all aged roughly 18 to 30 years. CD4+ and CD8+ T cell populations were isolated with positive isolation kits from Invitrogen. Deletion took 1 base off V and 2 bases off J, with a span of 12 bases between the germline ends. Inclusive of the bounding cysteine and phenylalanine, the CDR3 is 14 residues long. This entry keeps only the CDR3 DNA: 42 bases, framed from base 1. CDR1 and CDR2 (DFQATT, SNEGSKA) derive from the germline V gene (reference sequence). This entry is derived from a study of identical twins (dated by TCRdb to about 2016). Regarding the complete study: To test whether fetal clonotypes persist, the study used deep sequencing on TCR alpha and beta repertoires from monozygotic twins, unrelated adults of various ages, and cord blood. To rule out contamination, replicate twin experiments were performed at different times with different library preparation protocols. Findings and caveats that apply to the study as a whole: Because the same donors could not be followed over many years, the conclusions depended on cross-sectional statistical analysis. Out-of-frame TCR alpha sharing in monozygotic twins was systematically underestimated by recombination models, whereas sharing between unrelated individuals was in agreement with the recombination models. In beta out-of-frame sequences, excess twin sharing was weaker, because having fewer shared sequences lowered the signal-to-noise ratio. Out-of-frame TCR alpha sequences shared between twins showed an excess of low generation-probability sequences compared with coincidental sharing between unrelated individuals. Invariant T cells such as MAIT and iNKT could partly confound zero-insertion analyses, although diverse VJ usage argued against such confounding for most clonotypes. Fewer insertions were carried by abundant cord blood beta clonotypes, a similar but weaker trend appeared in young adult naive repertoires, and no such trend appeared in memory repertoires.

The same specimen was also included in a second study, on T cells expressing NK-cell markers. As noted in the second study: TCR beta-chain repertoires were profiled in sorted CD3+CD56+NKG2C+, CD3+CD56+NKG2C- and CD3+CD56-NKG2C+ T-cell subsets from fewer than 10 donors. Most of the eight sequenced donors were HCMV-seropositive and one was HCMV-seronegative. In several experiments an anti-gammadeltaTCR antibody was added to restrict sorting to alphabetaTCR-expressing T cells. In roughly six donors, the dominant CD3+CD56+NKG2C+ clonotypes ranked among the top 10 CD8+ clonotypes, making up about 1.0-8% of CD8+ T cells. Those dominant clonotypes were again the most abundant among CD3+CD56-NKG2C+ cells in a handful of donors, at about 25-60.1%. Whether the expanded NKG2C-expressing T cell clones were specific for HCMV antigens was left unclear. The eight sequenced donors were randomly selected healthy volunteers, three men and five women. HCMV serostatus was determined by detecting HCMV-specific IgG in serum with a commercial ELISA kit. MIGEC handled demultiplexing of the reads and grouping by UMI, while MiTCR was used to assemble and quantify clonotypes. To exclude erroneous sequences, any TCR cDNA sequence not supported by at least two reads was discarded. Downstream repertoire analysis used the tcR package, and clonotypes were matched across fractions by CDR3 nucleotide sequence plus V segment. VDJmatch was used to annotate antigen specificity against VDJdb, with one amino acid substitution allowed in CDR3.

The sequenced sample consisted of CD4+ T cells sorted from blood. The V and J segments used are TRBV20-1 and TRBJ2-7; TRBD1 is a weak D gene call, 5 bases matching. The receptor was isolated from a woman aged 18-29 years in good health. Here the CDR3 is given as CSARARTTAYEQYF. The sequenced DNA is TGCAGTGCTAGAGCCAGGACAACAGCCTACGAGCAGTACTTC.